Listed below are T cell receptor beta chains from one sample, sequenced in a study of blood T cell repertoires in COVID-19. Clones were read by immunoSEQ multiplex PCR, and TCRdb kept only the in-frame ones, dropping some. Of over 250,000 clones in the sample, approximately 87% were seen once. The sample was peripheral blood. The receptors come from a woman in her thirties or forties who had recovered from COVID-19. CDR3s include the opening cysteine and the closing phenylalanine or tryptophan. A D gene is named only where the DNA matches it firmly. Some rows have no size entry. The others give once, few or many, or a class for an expanded clone.

j_call: TRBJ2-3; v_call: TRBV7-9; d_call: TRBD2; clone_size: -; cdr3_aa: CASSARGGWGDTQYF
j_call: TRBJ2-3; v_call: TRBV5-4; d_call: -; clone_size: -; cdr3_aa: CASSLKSTDTQYF
j_call: TRBJ1-2; v_call: TRBV2; d_call: -; clone_size: -; cdr3_aa: CASSLITGSYGYTF
j_call: TRBJ1-5; v_call: TRBV12-3/TRBV12-4; d_call: -; clone_size: -; cdr3_aa: CASTMTGRQPQHF
j_call: TRBJ2-6; v_call: TRBV5-1; d_call: -; clone_size: -; cdr3_aa: CASSFPGSGANVLTF
j_call: TRBJ2-7; v_call: TRBV25-1; d_call: TRBD1; clone_size: once; cdr3_aa: CATLARDREGSGSYEQYF
j_call: TRBJ2-7; v_call: TRBV7-2; d_call: -; clone_size: -; cdr3_aa: CASSLGGYSYEQYF
j_call: TRBJ1-4; v_call: TRBV12-2; d_call: -; clone_size: -; cdr3_aa: CASRFFRGRGSNEKLFF
j_call: TRBJ1-1; v_call: TRBV18; d_call: TRBD1; clone_size: -; cdr3_aa: CASSLWVGQLNTEAFF
j_call: TRBJ2-1; v_call: TRBV7-9; d_call: -; clone_size: -; cdr3_aa: CASSPRGTGNEQFF
j_call: TRBJ2-2; v_call: TRBV4-3; d_call: -; clone_size: -; cdr3_aa: CASSQLFWGEGGGELFF
j_call: TRBJ1-2; v_call: TRBV6-5; d_call: TRBD1; clone_size: -; cdr3_aa: CASSFADRGLGYTF
j_call: TRBJ2-2; v_call: TRBV18; d_call: -; clone_size: -; cdr3_aa: CASSQSETGELFF
j_call: TRBJ2-7; v_call: TRBV7-8; d_call: TRBD1; clone_size: -; cdr3_aa: CASSFNTGVGEQYF
j_call: TRBJ2-1; v_call: TRBV15; d_call: -; clone_size: -; cdr3_aa: CATSRVRGYEQFF
j_call: TRBJ1-6; v_call: TRBV12-3/TRBV12-4; d_call: -; clone_size: -; cdr3_aa: CASSLSPSSPLHF
j_call: TRBJ1-2; v_call: TRBV19; d_call: TRBD1; clone_size: -; cdr3_aa: CASSGNRGNYGYTF
j_call: TRBJ1-1; v_call: TRBV9; d_call: -; clone_size: once; cdr3_aa: CASSVGARNTEAFF
j_call: TRBJ1-1; v_call: TRBV2; d_call: -; clone_size: -; cdr3_aa: CASSDISQVAFF
j_call: TRBJ2-1; v_call: TRBV5-1; d_call: TRBD2; clone_size: -; cdr3_aa: CASSLNGLAGGPPNEQFF
j_call: TRBJ2-1; v_call: TRBV7-2; d_call: -; clone_size: -; cdr3_aa: CASSLGLPSYNEQFF
j_call: TRBJ2-7; v_call: TRBV5-1; d_call: TRBD1; clone_size: -; cdr3_aa: CASSGRQGVGEQYF
j_call: TRBJ1-6; v_call: TRBV6-2/TRBV6-3; d_call: -; clone_size: -; cdr3_aa: CASSMTRGTQGSPLHF
j_call: TRBJ2-2; v_call: TRBV7-8; d_call: -; clone_size: -; cdr3_aa: CASSYRSPATNTGELFF
j_call: TRBJ1-5; v_call: TRBV5-8; d_call: -; clone_size: -; cdr3_aa: CASSPGGRGTQPQHF
j_call: TRBJ2-5; v_call: TRBV5-6; d_call: -; clone_size: -; cdr3_aa: CASSSLRGSGETQYF
j_call: TRBJ1-2; v_call: TRBV5-1; d_call: -; clone_size: -; cdr3_aa: CASSFGTGYGYTF
j_call: TRBJ2-1; v_call: TRBV3-1/TRBV3-2; d_call: -; clone_size: -; cdr3_aa: CASSRPGTHRRASTYNEQFF
j_call: TRBJ1-3; v_call: TRBV9; d_call: -; clone_size: -; cdr3_aa: CASSVGGSTGNTIYF
j_call: TRBJ1-1; v_call: TRBV5-1; d_call: -; clone_size: few; cdr3_aa: CASSANTGNTEAFF
j_call: TRBJ2-5; v_call: TRBV7-8; d_call: TRBD2; clone_size: -; cdr3_aa: CASSPWTSGGVQETQYF
j_call: TRBJ2-5; v_call: TRBV2; d_call: -; clone_size: many; cdr3_aa: CASQDSNSQETQYF
j_call: TRBJ1-5; v_call: TRBV2; d_call: -; clone_size: -; cdr3_aa: CASGDGYSNQPQHF
j_call: TRBJ1-4; v_call: TRBV5-1; d_call: -; clone_size: once; cdr3_aa: CASRNSPGEKLFF
j_call: TRBJ1-1; v_call: TRBV5-1; d_call: -; clone_size: few; cdr3_aa: CASSITTRNTEAFF
j_call: TRBJ1-1; v_call: TRBV5-4; d_call: -; clone_size: -; cdr3_aa: CASSLQGRDSTEAFF
j_call: TRBJ2-3; v_call: TRBV7-2; d_call: -; clone_size: once; cdr3_aa: CASSPPKTGPDTQYF
j_call: TRBJ2-1; v_call: TRBV5-1; d_call: -; clone_size: -; cdr3_aa: CASSLGGSSRNEQFF
j_call: TRBJ2-3; v_call: TRBV29-1; d_call: TRBD1; clone_size: -; cdr3_aa: CSGQGAGTDTQYF
j_call: TRBJ1-3; v_call: TRBV3-1/TRBV3-2; d_call: -; clone_size: many; cdr3_aa: CASSLRVGAGNTIYF